This T cell receptor beta chain came from a study of T-cell memory formation after mild COVID-19. In TCRdb, the 5' RACE reads were re-called with MiXCR into one record per CDR3 protein. The sample shows roughly 220,000 distinct CDR3 sequences, around 9.5% of them seen only once. Turning to this clonotype: Its antigen is still unknown.

Germline loops: CDR1 DFQATT, CDR2 SNEGSKA (reference sequence). CDR3 length: 12 amino acids. Trimming stripped 6 bases from V and 5 bases from J, with 14 bases between. Study-wide points: In second-wave clones peaking day 37, SARS-CoV-2 specificity remained unconfirmed. A subset of responding clones appeared in pre-infection memory, suggesting cross-reactive memory joined.

Sample: PBMCs or a T cell subset sorted from them (not recorded which). The V call is TRBV20-1, the J call TRBJ2-7, with D perhaps matching TRBD2 (5 bases). This receptor was taken from a young man who had mild COVID-19 (a few samples of this study predate the infection). Cell type and time point are not known. CDR3 protein: CSATNQADEQYF. CDR3 nucleotide sequence: TGCAGTGCAACGAACCAAGCGGACGAGCAGTACTTC.